This T cell receptor beta chain is from a study of OX40 agonist ivuxolimab in advanced cancers. Measured with immunoSEQ multiplex PCR; TCRdb has only the in-frame clones, and not every one. The data contain roughly 62,000 clones, 84% of them singletons. The CDR3 covers 14 residues. V shed 5 bases and J shed 0 bases, with 10 bases lying between them. Germline-derived CDR1 and CDR2 are PRHDT and FYEKMQ (reference sequence). Sequenced material: CD4+ or CD8+ T cells sorted from blood, taken in a trial of the OX40 agonist ivuxolimab. The TCR sequence derives from an adult with an advanced solid tumor such as melanoma, head and neck, liver or kidney cancer. The chain employs TRBV13 and TRBJ2-5; D is uncertain. CDR3 nucleotides: TGTGCCAGCAGCCATTACCAGTACCAAGAGACCCAGTACTTC. Amino acids: CASSHYQYQETQYF.